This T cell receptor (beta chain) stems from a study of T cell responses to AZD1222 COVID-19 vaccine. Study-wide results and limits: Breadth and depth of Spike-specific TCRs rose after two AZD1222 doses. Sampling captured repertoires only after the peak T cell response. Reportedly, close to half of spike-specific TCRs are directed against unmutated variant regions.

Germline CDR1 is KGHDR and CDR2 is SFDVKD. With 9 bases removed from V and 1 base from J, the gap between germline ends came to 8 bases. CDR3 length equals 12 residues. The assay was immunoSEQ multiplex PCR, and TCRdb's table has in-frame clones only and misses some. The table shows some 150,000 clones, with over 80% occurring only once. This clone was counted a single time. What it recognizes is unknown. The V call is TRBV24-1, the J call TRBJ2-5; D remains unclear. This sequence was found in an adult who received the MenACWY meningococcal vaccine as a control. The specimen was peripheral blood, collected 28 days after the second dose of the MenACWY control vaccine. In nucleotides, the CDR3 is TGTGCCACCGCCGGACCCCAAGAGACCCAGTACTTC. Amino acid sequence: CATAGPQETQYF.